Below, 2 T cell receptor beta chains from the same sample are listed, as sequenced in a study of blood T cells in healthy people across ages. With a J-beta primer mix and a sample-barcoded 5' primer, a second PCR ran about 7 to 12 cycles. TCRdb reprocessed the 5' RACE reads with MiXCR, giving one entry per CDR3 protein. The profile shows about 1,600,000 distinct CDR3 sequences, approximately 38% of them singletons. Material: blood. These receptors came from a woman between 18 and 29 years old in good health.

The J gene is TRBJ1-5, the V gene TRBV20-1, with no clear D. Germline assignment: CDR1 DFQATT and CDR2 SNEGSKA (reference sequence). V lost 0 bases to trimming and J lost 11 bases, with 14 bases between them. This CDR3 has 13 amino acids. In nucleotides, the CDR3 is TGCAGTGCTAGAGAGAGTAATGACTCTGCCCAGCATTTT. Protein: CSARESNDSAQHF.

V and J are TRBV2 and TRBJ2-1, with 8 bases aligning to TRBD2. Germline loops: CDR1 SNHLY, CDR2 FYNNEI. Unmatched junction bases numbered 12, after V lost 7 bases and J lost 13 bases. The CDR3 runs to 13 residues. CDR3: CASTSPQRETQFF. The CDR3 coding sequence is TGTGCCAGCACAAGCCCGCAGCGGGAGACCCAGTTCTTC.